Listed below are T cell receptor beta chains from one sample, sequenced in a study of T cell responses to AZD1222 COVID-19 vaccine. Profiling relied on immunoSEQ multiplex PCR, and the TCRdb table lists in-frame clones only, not all of them. The sample carries about 72,000 clones, about 88% recorded once. Specimen: peripheral blood, collected 28 days after the second AZD1222 dose. These receptors all stem from an adult who received the AZD1222 COVID-19 vaccine. CDR3s include the opening cysteine and the closing phenylalanine or tryptophan. The order of the fields is clone size, V gene, CDR3 protein. Only part of the rows carry a size: once, few, many, or a class if the clone is expanded.

once | TRBV5-1 | CASSGANYEQYF
few | TRBV28 | CASSNVADTQYF
- | TRBV7-9 | CASSSVSGDTEAFF
once | TRBV27 | CASSAPGTHNQPQHF
- | TRBV7-9 | CASSPRQSSYEQYF
- | TRBV5-5 | CASSSTGSTNEKLFF
- | TRBV12-5 | CASGPGLAVLNEQFF
- | TRBV19 | CASSLTSGSYDEQFF
- | TRBV28 | CASSSPRAARTIENEQFF
- | TRBV23-1 | CASSRPGPCEKLFF
- | TRBV18 | CASSPGQGSSYEQYF
- | TRBV5-1 | CASSLELAGSREQFF
few | TRBV4-2 | CASSQDPAAGAIYYEQYF
- | TRBV27 | CASSKQGGRGEQYF
once | TRBV9 | CASSVDPAGYSDTQYF
- | TRBV7-3 | CASSRLANSYEQYF
- | TRBV9 | CASSVAATGWEDTEAFF
- | TRBV4-1 | CASSQGLANTGELFF
- | TRBV27 | CASSTIEGYEQYF
- | TRBV5-1 | CASSQDMNTEAFF